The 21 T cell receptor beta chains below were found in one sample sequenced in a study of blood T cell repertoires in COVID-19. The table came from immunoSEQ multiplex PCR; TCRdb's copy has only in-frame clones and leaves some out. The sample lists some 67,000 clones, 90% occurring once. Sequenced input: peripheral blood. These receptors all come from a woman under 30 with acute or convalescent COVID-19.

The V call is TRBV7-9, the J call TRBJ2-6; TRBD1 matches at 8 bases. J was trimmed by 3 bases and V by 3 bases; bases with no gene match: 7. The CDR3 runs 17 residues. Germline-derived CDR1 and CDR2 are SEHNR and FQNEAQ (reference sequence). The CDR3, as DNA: TGTGCCAGCAGCTTTTGGACAGGGACCCTTGGGGCCAACGTCCTGACTTTC. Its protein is CASSFWTGTLGANVLTF.

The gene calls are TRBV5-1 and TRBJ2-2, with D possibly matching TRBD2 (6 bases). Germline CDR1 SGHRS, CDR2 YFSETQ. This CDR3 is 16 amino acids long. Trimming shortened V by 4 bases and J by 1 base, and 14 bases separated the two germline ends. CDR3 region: CASSLGAGRNTGELFF. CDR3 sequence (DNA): TGCGCCAGCAGCCTGGGCGCGGGGAGGAACACCGGGGAGCTGTTTTTT.

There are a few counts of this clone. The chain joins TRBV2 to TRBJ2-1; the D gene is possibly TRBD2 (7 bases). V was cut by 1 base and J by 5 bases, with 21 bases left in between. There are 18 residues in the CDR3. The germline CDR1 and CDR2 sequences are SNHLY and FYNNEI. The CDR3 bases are TGTGCCAGCAGTGAAGGTAGCCGGGGGGCTCTAGTGCACAATGAGCAGTTCTTC. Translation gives CASSEGSRGALVHNEQFF.

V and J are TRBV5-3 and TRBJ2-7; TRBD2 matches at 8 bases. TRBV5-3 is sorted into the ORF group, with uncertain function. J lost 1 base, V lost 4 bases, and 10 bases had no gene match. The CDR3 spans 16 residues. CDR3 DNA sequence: TGTGCCAGAAGCGTATCCGGGACTAGAGTTTCCTACGAGCAGTACTTC. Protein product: CARSVSGTRVSYEQYF.

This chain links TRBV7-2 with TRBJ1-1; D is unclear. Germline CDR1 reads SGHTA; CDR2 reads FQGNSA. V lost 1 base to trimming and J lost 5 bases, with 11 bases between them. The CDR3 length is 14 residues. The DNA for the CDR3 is TGTGCCAGCAGCTTAGTTCGGGGTAGGACTGAAGCTTTCTTT. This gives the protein CASSLVRGRTEAFF.

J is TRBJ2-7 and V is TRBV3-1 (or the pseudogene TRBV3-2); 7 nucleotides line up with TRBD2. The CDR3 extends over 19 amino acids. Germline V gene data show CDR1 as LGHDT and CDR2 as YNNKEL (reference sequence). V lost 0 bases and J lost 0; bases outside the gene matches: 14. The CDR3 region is CASSQDGQTGRIPSYEQYF. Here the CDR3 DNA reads TGTGCCAGCAGCCAAGACGGGCAGACCGGGAGGATTCCCTCCTACGAGCAGTACTTC.

The CDR3 here is CASSPGQIFYGYTF. The CDR3 DNA sequence: TGTGCCAGCAGCCCCGGACAGATCTTCTATGGCTACACCTTC. V and J are TRBV5-6 and TRBJ1-2; D is perhaps TRBD1 (6 bases). This CDR3 is 14 amino acids long. Germline loops: CDR1 SGHDT, CDR2 YYEEEE. The ends were cut back, 4 bases at V and 4 bases at J, with 14 bases in the middle.

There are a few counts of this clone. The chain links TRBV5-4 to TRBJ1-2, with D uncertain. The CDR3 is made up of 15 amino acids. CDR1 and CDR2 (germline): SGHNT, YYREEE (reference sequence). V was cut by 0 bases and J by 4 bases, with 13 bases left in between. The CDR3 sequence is CASSLERGQTYGYTF. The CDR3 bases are TGTGCCAGCAGCTTGGAACGTGGGCAGACCTATGGCTACACCTTC. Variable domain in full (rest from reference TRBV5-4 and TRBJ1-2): ETGVTQSPTHLIKTRGQQVTLRCSSQSGHNTVSWYQQALGQGPQFIFQYYREEENGRGNFPPRFSGLQFPNYSSELNVNALELDDSALYLCASSLERGQTYGYTFGSGTRLTVV.

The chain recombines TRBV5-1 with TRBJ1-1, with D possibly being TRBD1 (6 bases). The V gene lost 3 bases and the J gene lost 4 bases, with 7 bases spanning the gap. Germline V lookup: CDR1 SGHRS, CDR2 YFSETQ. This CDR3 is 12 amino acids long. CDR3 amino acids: CASSSGATEAFF. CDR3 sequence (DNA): TGCGCCAGCAGCTCAGGGGCCACTGAAGCTTTCTTT.

The CDR3 loop reads CASSLSPGETQYF. Written as DNA, the CDR3 is TGTGCCAGCAGCCTTAGCCCGGGAGAGACCCAGTACTTC. The chain is built from TRBV27 and TRBJ2-5; no clear D. The CDR3 runs 13 residues. The germline V and J ends were trimmed by 6 bases and 4 bases, with 12 bases remaining between them. The germline gives CDR1 MNHEY, CDR2 SMNVEV (reference sequence).

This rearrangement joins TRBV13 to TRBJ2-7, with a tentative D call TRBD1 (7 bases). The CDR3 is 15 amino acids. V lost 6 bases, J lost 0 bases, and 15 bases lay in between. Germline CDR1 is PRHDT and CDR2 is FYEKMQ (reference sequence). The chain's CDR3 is CASRPDQGGSYEQYF. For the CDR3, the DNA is TGTGCCAGCAGGCCCGACCAGGGGGGCTCCTACGAGCAGTACTTC.

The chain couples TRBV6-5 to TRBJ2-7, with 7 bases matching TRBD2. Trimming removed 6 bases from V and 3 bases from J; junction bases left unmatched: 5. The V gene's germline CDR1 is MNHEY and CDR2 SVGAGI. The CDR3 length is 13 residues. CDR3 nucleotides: TGTGCCAGCAGGTCCCCGGGGGGCTACGAGCAGTACTTC. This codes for CASRSPGGYEQYF.

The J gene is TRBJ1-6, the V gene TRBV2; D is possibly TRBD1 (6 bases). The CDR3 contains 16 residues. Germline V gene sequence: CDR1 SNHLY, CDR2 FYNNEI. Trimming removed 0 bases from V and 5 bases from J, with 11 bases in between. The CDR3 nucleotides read TGTGCCAGCAGTGAAGCCCGGGACACCAATAATTCACCCCTCCACTTT. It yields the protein CASSEARDTNNSPLHF.

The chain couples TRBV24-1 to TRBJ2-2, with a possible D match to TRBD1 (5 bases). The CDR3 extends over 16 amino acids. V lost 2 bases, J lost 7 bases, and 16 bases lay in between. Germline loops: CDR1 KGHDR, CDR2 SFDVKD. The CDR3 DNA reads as TGTGCCACCAGTGATTCCTGGGGCCCTAGTGGCGGGGAGCTGTTTTTT. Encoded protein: CATSDSWGPSGGELFF.

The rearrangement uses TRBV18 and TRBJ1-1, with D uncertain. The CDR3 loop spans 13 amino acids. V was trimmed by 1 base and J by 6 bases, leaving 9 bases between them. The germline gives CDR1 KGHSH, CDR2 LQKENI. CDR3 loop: CASSPRTTAEAFF. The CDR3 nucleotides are TGTGCCAGCTCACCACGGACTACGGCTGAAGCTTTCTTT.

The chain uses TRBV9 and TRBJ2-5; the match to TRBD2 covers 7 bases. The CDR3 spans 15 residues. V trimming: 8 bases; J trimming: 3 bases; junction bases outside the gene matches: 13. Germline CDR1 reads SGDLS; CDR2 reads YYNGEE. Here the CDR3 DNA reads TGTGCCAGTAAGCGGGGACTTGGGGCAGAAGAGACCCAGTACTTC. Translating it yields CASKRGLGAEETQYF.

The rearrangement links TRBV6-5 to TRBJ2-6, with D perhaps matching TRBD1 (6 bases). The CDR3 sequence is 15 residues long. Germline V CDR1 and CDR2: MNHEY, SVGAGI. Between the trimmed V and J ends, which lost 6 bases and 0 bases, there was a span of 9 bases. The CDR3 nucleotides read TGTGCCAGCAGCCAGACAGGCTCTGGGGCCAACGTCCTGACTTTC. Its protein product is CASSQTGSGANVLTF.

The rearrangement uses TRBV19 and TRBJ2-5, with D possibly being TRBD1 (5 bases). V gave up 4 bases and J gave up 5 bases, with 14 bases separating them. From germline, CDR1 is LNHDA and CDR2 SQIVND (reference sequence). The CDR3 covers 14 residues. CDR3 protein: CASSSGKKGETQYF. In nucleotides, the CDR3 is TGTGCCAGTAGTAGCGGAAAAAAGGGGGAGACCCAGTACTTC.

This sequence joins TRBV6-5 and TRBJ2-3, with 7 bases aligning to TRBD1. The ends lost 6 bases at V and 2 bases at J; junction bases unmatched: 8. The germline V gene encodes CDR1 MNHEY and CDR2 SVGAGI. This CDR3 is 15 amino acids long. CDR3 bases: TGTGCCAGCAGCTTAGACAGGGTCATCACAGATACGCAGTATTTT. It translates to CASSLDRVITDTQYF.

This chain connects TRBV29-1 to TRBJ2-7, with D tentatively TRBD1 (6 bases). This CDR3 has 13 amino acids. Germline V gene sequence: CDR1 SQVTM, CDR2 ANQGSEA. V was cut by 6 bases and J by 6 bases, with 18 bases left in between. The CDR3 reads CSVAQGKGLEQYF. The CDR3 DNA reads TGCAGCGTCGCACAGGGAAAGGGTCTCGAGCAGTACTTC.

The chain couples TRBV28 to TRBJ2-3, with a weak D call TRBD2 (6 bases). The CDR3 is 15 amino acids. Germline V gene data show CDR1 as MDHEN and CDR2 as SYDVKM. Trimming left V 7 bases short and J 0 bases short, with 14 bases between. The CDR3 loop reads CASTQEGHSTDTQYF. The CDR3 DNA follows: TGTGCCAGCACCCAGGAGGGTCATAGCACAGATACGCAGTATTTT. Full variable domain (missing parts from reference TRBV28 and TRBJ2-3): DVKVTQSSRYLVKRTGEKVFLECVQDMDHENMFWYRQDPGLGLRLIYFSYDVKMKEKGDIPEGYSVSREKKERFSLILESASTNQTSMYLCASTQEGHSTDTQYFGPGTRLTVL.